The entry that follows covers one T cell receptor (beta chain) sequence. Antigen: not known. CDR3 size: 15 residues. V gave up 3 bases and J gave up 4 bases, with 13 bases separating them. Germline V gene sequence: CDR1 LGHDT, CDR2 YNNKEL (reference sequence). The entry originates in a study of T cell responses to AZD1222 COVID-19 vaccine. Data came from immunoSEQ multiplex PCR; TCRdb stores just in-frame clones and leaves some out. The data hold approximately 150,000 clones, with around 92% observed a single time. Broader study findings: Close to half of all spike-specific TCRs reportedly target regions of the variants that are unmutated.

This sample comprised peripheral blood, obtained on day 0 of AZD1222 vaccination. The chain is built from TRBV3-1 (or the pseudogene TRBV3-2) and TRBJ1-3; the D gene is possibly TRBD1 (6 bases). This sequence originates from an adult in good health. The CDR3 DNA sequence: TGTGCCAGCAGCCATCGGGGACAACCCGGAAACACCATATATTTT. Its translation: CASSHRGQPGNTIYF.